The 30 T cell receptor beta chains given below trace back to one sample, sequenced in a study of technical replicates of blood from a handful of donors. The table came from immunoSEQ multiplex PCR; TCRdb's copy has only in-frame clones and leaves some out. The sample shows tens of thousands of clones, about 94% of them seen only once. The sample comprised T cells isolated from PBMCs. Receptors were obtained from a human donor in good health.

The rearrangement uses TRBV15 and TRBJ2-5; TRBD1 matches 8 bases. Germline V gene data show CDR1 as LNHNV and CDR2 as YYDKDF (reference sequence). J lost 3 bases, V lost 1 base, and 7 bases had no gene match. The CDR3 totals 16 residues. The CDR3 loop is CATSRGADRGEETQYF. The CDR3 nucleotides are TGTGCCACCAGCAGAGGGGCAGACAGGGGAGAAGAGACCCAGTACTTC.

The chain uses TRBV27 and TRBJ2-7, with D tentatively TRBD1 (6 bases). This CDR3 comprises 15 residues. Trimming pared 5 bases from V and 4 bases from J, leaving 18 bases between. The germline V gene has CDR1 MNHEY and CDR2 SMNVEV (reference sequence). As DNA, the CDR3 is TGTGCCAGCAGTCCCTCGACAGGCTTTCAATACGAGCAGTACTTC. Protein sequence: CASSPSTGFQYEQYF.

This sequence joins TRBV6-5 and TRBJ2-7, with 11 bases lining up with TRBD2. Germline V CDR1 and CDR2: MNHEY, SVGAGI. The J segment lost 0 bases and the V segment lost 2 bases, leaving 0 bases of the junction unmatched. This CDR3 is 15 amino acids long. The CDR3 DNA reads TGTGCCAGCAGTTACCTAGCGGGGGGCTCCTACGAGCAGTACTTC. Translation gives CASSYLAGGSYEQYF.

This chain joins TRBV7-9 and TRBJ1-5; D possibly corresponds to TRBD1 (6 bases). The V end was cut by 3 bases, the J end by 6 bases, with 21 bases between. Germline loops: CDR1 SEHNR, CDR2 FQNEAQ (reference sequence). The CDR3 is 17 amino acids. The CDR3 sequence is CASSLTASTGRGQPQHF. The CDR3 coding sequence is TGTGCCAGCAGCTTGACCGCCTCGACAGGACGGGGTCAGCCCCAGCATTTT.

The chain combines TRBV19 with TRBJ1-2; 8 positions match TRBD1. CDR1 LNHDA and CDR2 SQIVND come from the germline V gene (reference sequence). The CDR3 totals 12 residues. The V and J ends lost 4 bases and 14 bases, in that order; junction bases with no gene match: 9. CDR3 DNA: TGTGCCAGTAGTACGAACAGGGGGACTTGTACCTTC. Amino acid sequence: CASSTNRGTCTF.

The CDR3 spells CASSQGKSPREEQPQHF. The CDR3 DNA sequence: TGCGCCAGCAGCCAAGGTAAGAGCCCTAGGGAGGAACAGCCCCAGCATTTT. The chain combines TRBV4-1 with TRBJ1-5; D ambiguous. This CDR3 comprises 17 residues. The germline CDR1 and CDR2 sequences are MGHRA and YSYEKL. The V end was cut by 1 base, the J end by 7 bases, with 20 bases between.

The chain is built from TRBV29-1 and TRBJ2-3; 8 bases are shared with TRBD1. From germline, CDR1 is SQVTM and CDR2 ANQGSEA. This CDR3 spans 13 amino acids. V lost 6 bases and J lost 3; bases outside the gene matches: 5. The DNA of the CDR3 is TGCAGCGTGGACAGGGTAGGGACAGATACGCAGTATTTT. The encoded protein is CSVDRVGTDTQYF.

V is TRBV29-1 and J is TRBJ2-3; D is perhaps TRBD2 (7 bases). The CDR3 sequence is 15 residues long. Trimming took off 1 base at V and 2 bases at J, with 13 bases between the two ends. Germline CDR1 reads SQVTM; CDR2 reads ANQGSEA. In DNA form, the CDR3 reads TGCAGCGTTGAAGTGTGGGGGGGCAACACAGATACGCAGTATTTT. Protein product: CSVEVWGGNTDTQYF.

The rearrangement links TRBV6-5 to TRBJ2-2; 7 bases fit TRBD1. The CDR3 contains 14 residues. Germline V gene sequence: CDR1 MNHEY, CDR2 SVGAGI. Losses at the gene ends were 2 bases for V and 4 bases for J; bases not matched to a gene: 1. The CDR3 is CASSYRGLTGELFF. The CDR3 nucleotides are TGTGCCAGCAGTTACAGGGGGCTCACCGGGGAGCTGTTTTTT.

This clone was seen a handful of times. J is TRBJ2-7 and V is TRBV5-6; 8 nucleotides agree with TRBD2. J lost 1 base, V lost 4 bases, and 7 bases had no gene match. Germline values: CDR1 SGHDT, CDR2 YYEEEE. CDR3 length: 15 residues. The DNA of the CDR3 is TGTGCCAGCAGCCCTATCGCGGGAGGTTCCTACGAGCAGTACTTC. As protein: CASSPIAGGSYEQYF. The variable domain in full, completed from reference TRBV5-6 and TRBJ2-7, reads DAGVTQSPTHLIKTRGQQVTLRCSPKSGHDTVSWYQQALGQGPQFIFQYYEEEERQRGNFPDRFSGHQFPNYSSELNVNALLLGDSALYLCASSPIAGGSYEQYFGPGTRLTVT.

The CDR3 loop reads CASVFSGRAGYEQYF. In DNA form, the CDR3 reads TGTGCCAGCGTTTTTAGCGGGAGAGCTGGATACGAGCAGTACTTC. The chain recombines TRBV2 with TRBJ2-7; 9 nucleotides line up with TRBD2. The length of the CDR3 is 15 residues. Germline values: CDR1 SNHLY, CDR2 FYNNEI. V lost 8 bases, J lost 4 bases, and 12 bases stayed unmatched.

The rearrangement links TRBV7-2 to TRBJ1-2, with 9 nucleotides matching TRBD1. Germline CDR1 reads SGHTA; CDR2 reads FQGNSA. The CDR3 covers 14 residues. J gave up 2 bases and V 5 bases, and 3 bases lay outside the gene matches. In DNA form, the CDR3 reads TGTGCCAGCAGCAAAGGACAGGGGAACTATGGCTACACCTTC. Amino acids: CASSKGQGNYGYTF.

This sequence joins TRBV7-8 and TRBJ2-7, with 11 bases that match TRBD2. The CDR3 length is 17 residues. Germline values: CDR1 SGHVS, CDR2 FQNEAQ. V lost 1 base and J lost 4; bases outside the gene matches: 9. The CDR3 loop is CASSLGVGLAGLYEQYF. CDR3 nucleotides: TGTGCCAGCAGCTTAGGTGTAGGACTAGCGGGTCTGTACGAGCAGTACTTC.

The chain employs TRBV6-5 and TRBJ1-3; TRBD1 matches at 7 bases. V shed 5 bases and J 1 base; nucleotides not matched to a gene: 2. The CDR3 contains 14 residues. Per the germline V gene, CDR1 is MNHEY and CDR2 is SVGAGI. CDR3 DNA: TGTGCCAGCAGTACAGGGGTTTCTGGAAACACCATATATTTT. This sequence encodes CASSTGVSGNTIYF.

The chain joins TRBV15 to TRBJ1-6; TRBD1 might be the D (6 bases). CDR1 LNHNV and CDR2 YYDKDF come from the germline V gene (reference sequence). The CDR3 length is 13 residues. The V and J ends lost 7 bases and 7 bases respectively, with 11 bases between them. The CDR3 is CATNDRTNSPLHF. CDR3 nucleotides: TGTGCCACCAACGACAGGACGAATTCACCCCTCCACTTT. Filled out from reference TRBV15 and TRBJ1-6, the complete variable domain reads DAMVIQNPRYQVTQFGKPVTLSCSQTLNHNVMYWYQQKSSQAPKLLFHYYDKDFNNEADTPDNFQSRRPNTSFCFLDIRSPGLGDTAMYLCATNDRTNSPLHFGNGTRLTVT.

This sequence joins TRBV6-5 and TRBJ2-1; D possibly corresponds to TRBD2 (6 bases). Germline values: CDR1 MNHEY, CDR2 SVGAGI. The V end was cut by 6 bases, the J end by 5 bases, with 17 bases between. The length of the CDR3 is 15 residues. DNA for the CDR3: TGTGCCAGCAGCATAGGAGGGGAGTCCAACAATGAGCAGTTCTTC. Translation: CASSIGGESNNEQFF.

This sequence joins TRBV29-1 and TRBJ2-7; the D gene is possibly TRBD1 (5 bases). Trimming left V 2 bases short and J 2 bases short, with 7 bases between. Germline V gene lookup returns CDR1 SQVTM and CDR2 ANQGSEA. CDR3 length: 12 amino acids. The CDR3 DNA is TGCAGCGTTGAAAGGGGTCCCTACGAGCAGTACTTC. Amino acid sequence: CSVERGPYEQYF.

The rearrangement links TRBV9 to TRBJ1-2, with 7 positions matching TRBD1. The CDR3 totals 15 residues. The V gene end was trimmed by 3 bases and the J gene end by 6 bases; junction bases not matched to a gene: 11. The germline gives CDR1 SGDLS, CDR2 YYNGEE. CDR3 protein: CASSDRGRVLNGYTF. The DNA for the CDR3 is TGTGCCAGCAGCGACAGGGGCAGGGTTCTCAATGGCTACACCTTC.

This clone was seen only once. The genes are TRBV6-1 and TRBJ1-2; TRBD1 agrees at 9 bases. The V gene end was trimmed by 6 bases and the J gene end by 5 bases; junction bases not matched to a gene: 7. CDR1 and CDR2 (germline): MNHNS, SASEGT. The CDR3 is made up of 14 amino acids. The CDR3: CASSDPGQGYGYTF. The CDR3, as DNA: TGTGCCAGCAGCGACCCGGGACAGGGTTATGGCTACACCTTC.

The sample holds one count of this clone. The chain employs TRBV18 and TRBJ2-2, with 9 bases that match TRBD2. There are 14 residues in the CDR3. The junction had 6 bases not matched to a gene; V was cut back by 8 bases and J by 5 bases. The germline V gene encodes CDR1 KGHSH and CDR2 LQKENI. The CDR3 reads CASRTSESTGELFF. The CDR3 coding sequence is TGTGCCAGCAGGACTAGCGAGTCGACCGGGGAGCTGTTTTTT.

CDR3 nucleotide sequence: TGTGCCAGTAGTTGGACTAGCCGGCTGGGGGAGCAGTACTTC. Translation gives CASSWTSRLGEQYF. The gene calls are TRBV19 and TRBJ2-7; 8 bases are shared with TRBD2. V shed 5 bases and J 7 bases; nucleotides not matched to a gene: 10. Germline lookup yields CDR1 LNHDA and CDR2 SQIVND (reference sequence). The CDR3 is 14 residues long.

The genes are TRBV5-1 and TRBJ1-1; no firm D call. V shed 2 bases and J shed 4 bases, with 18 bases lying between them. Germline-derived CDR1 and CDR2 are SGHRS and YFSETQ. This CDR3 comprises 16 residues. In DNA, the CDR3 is TGCGCCAGCAGCTTTTGGACGGGATCAGTGGGCACTGAAGCTTTCTTT. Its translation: CASSFWTGSVGTEAFF.

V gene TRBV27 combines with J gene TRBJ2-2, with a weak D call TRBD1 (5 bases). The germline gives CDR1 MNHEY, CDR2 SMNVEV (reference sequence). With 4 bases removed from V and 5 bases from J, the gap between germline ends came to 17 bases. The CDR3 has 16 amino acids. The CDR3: CASSSLLGLNTGELFF. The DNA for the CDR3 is TGTGCCAGCAGTTCACTTCTGGGGCTCAATACCGGGGAGCTGTTTTTT.

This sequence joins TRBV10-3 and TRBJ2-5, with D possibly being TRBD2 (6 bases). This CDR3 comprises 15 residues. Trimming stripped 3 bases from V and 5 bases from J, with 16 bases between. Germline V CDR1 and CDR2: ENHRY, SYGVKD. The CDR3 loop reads CAISDGPAGGETQYF. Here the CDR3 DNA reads TGTGCCATCAGTGACGGTCCTGCCGGGGGTGAGACCCAGTACTTC.

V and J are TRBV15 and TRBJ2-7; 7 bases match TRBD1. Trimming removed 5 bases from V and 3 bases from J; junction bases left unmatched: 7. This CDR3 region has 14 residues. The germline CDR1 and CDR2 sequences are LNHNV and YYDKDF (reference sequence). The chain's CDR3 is CATSLRRDSYEQYF. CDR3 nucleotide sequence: TGTGCCACCAGCCTCCGCCGGGACAGCTACGAGCAGTACTTC.

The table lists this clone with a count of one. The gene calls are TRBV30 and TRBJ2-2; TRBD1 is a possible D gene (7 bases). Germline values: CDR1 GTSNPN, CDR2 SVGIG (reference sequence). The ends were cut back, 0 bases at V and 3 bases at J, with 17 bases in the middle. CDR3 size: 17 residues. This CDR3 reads CAWSVVRGTVYTGELFF. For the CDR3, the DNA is TGTGCCTGGAGTGTAGTTCGCGGGACAGTATACACCGGGGAGCTGTTTTTT.

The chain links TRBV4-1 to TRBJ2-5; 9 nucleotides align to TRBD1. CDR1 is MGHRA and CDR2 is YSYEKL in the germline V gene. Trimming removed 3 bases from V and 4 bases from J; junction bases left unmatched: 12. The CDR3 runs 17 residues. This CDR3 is CASSHPKQGARVETQYF. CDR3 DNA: TGCGCCAGCAGCCACCCCAAACAGGGGGCAAGAGTAGAGACCCAGTACTTC.

The CDR3 is CASNWGRVEKLFF. Here the CDR3 DNA reads TGTGCCAGCAATTGGGGGCGAGTTGAAAAACTGTTTTTT. This sequence joins TRBV28 and TRBJ1-4; D is possibly TRBD1 (6 bases). V lost 7 bases to trimming and J lost 7 bases, with 13 bases between them. This CDR3 has 13 amino acids. Germline assignment: CDR1 MDHEN and CDR2 SYDVKM. The full variable domain, rest sourced from reference TRBV28 and TRBJ1-4, is DVKVTQSSRYLVKRTGEKVFLECVQDMDHENMFWYRQDPGLGLRLIYFSYDVKMKEKGDIPEGYSVSREKKERFSLILESASTNQTSMYLCASNWGRVEKLFFGSGTQLSVL.

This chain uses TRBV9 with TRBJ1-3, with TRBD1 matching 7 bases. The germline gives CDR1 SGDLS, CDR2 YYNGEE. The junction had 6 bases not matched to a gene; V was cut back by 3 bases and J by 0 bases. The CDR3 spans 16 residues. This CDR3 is CASSERTGFSGNTIYF. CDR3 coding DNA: TGTGCCAGCAGCGAGAGGACAGGCTTCTCTGGAAACACCATATATTTT.

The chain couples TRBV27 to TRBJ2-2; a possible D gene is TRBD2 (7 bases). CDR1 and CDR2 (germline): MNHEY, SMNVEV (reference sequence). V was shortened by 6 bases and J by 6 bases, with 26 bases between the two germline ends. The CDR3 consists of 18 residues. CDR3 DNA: TGTGCCAGCAGGGTGCCGAGGGGGAGGGGTAGGGCTGCCGGGGAGCTGTTTTTT. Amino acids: CASRVPRGRGRAAGELFF.